These T cell receptor beta chains were read from a single sample in a study of blood T cell repertoires in COVID-19. Method: immunoSEQ multiplex PCR; TCRdb's copy keeps in-frame clones and lacks some. The sample has tens of thousands of clones, more than 80% seen once; the top ten hold around 15%. The sample consisted of peripheral blood. The receptors were sampled from a man aged 45-60 years with active or convalescent COVID-19. The conserved cysteine and the conserved F or W are not part of the CDR3 here. D genes are given only for firm matches.

TRBV16	TRBJ2-3	-	ASSQSEKRDTQY
TRBV11-2	TRBJ2-5	TRBD2	ASSLAGGPEGTQY
TRBV3-1/TRBV3-2	TRBJ1-2	-	ASSQENSQRGYT
TRBV19	TRBJ1-5	TRBD1	ASSRDRVDNQPQH
TRBV5-5	TRBJ2-7	TRBD2	ASSPGSGGHSYEQY
TRBV27	TRBJ1-1	TRBD1	ASSSEGGGKTEAF
TRBV14	TRBJ2-1	TRBD2	ASSHLLAGAYNEQF
TRBV7-8	TRBJ2-5	-	ASSLGRQQETQY
TRBV7-2	TRBJ1-2	-	ASSLIPSGYT
TRBV27	TRBJ2-6	-	ASSFKGGGSGANVLT
TRBV11-2	TRBJ1-4	TRBD1	ASSLGGQGQEKLF
TRBV18	TRBJ1-1	TRBD1	ASSPPPGGYTEAF
TRBV29-1	TRBJ1-2	TRBD1	SVEARDRANYGYT
TRBV5-1	TRBJ2-7	TRBD2	ASSIGTSGGSYEQY
TRBV15	TRBJ2-3	TRBD2	ATSRGLGGGGADTQY
TRBV11-3	TRBJ1-6	-	ASSLDRDSPLH
TRBV3-1/TRBV3-2	TRBJ2-5	-	ASSQDLAETQY
TRBV9	TRBJ2-3	-	ASSAFTSDTQY
TRBV3-1/TRBV3-2	TRBJ1-6	-	ASSQTLSNSPLH
TRBV15	TRBJ2-2	TRBD1	ATSREGTGATGELF
TRBV5-5	TRBJ1-4	TRBD1	ASSFRGLRDNEKLF
TRBV5-6	TRBJ1-2	-	ASSTYRVSVYGYT
TRBV10-2	TRBJ1-6	TRBD1	ASSYKGTEYSPLH
TRBV5-8	TRBJ1-5	-	ASSLRDYNQPQH
TRBV30	TRBJ1-1	TRBD1	AWSVGDRGHTEAF
TRBV5-4	TRBJ2-2	-	ASSPDSLRAGELF
TRBV4-1	TRBJ2-5	TRBD1	ASSLRTGGQQETQY
TRBV19	TRBJ2-2	-	ASRRGSGLTNTGELF
TRBV7-2	TRBJ1-1	-	ASSLDGGNTEAF
TRBV2	TRBJ1-1	-	ASSLPRGQQISEAF
TRBV18	TRBJ2-5	TRBD1	ASSPRTGRETQY
TRBV19	TRBJ1-5	-	ASSLGQRVGNQPQH
TRBV3-1/TRBV3-2	TRBJ2-7	-	ASSPLFTTGISYEQY
TRBV3-1/TRBV3-2	TRBJ1-3	-	ASSRKGAGNTIY
TRBV5-1	TRBJ1-4	TRBD1	ASSSKTGTGTEKLF
TRBV21-1	TRBJ1-5	-	ASSKVRNRGTPYSNQPQH
TRBV21-1	TRBJ2-7	-	ASSDRDSRGGQY
TRBV5-1	TRBJ1-2	TRBD1	ASNPGQATYGYT
TRBV27	TRBJ1-5	TRBD1	ASSKTGVEQPQH
TRBV7-8	TRBJ1-1	-	ASSFSGNTEAF
TRBV19	TRBJ2-7	TRBD1	ASSRDRGGEQY
TRBV5-1	TRBJ2-3	TRBD1	ASSPRGQGRADTQY
TRBV30	TRBJ1-6	-	AWSTLGGGNSPLH
TRBV5-1	TRBJ1-1	-	ASSHGLNTEAF
TRBV6-1	TRBJ1-1	-	ASSESYGGEAF
TRBV7-9	TRBJ1-6	TRBD1	ASSLAGQGTSPLH
TRBV2	TRBJ1-2	-	ASSERVSGGYT
TRBV10-3	TRBJ2-3	TRBD1	AIKDRGYSDTQY
TRBV19	TRBJ2-1	-	ASSIIIDEQF
TRBV5-1	TRBJ2-6	-	ASSIGGAAGANVLT
TRBV24-1	TRBJ1-1	-	ATSGIAGGIWANTEAF
TRBV6-5	TRBJ1-6	TRBD1	ASLTGSNSPLH
TRBV14	TRBJ2-7	-	ASSQDWEQGRYEQY
TRBV30	TRBJ1-1	-	AWTGSVNTEAF
TRBV7-6	TRBJ1-3	-	ASSLWASSGNTIY